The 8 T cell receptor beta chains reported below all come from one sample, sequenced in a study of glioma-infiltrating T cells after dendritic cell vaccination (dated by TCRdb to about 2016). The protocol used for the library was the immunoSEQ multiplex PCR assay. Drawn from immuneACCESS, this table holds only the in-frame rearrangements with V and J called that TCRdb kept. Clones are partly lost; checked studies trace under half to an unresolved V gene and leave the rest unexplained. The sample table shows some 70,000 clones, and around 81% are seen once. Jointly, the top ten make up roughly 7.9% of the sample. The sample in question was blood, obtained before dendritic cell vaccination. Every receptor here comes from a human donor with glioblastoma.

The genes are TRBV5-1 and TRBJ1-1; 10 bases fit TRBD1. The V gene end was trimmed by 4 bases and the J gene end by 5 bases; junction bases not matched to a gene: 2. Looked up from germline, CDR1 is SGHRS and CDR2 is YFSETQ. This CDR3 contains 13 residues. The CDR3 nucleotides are TGCGCCAGCAGCCAGGACAGGGGGACTGAAGCTTTCTTT. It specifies CASSQDRGTEAFF.

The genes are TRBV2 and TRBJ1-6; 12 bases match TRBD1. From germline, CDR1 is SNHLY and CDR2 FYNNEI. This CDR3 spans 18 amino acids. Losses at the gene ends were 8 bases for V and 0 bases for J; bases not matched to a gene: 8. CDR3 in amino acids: CASSWGQGAGSYNSPLHF. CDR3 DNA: TGTGCCAGCTCATGGGGACAGGGGGCCGGCTCCTATAATTCACCCCTCCACTTT. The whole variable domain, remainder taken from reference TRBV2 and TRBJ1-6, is EPEVTQTPSHQVTQMGQEVILRCVPISNHLYFYWYRQILGQKVEFLVSFYNNEISEKSEIFDDQFSVERPDGSNFTLKIRSTKLEDSAMYFCASSWGQGAGSYNSPLHFGNGTRLTVT.

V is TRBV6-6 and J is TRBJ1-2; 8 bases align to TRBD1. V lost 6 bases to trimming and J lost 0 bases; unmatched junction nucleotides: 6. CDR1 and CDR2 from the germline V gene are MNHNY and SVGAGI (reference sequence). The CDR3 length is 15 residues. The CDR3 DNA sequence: TGTGCCAGCAGGCCCGACAGGGGAGCTAACTATGGCTACACCTTC. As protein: CASRPDRGANYGYTF.

Here the CDR3 DNA reads TGTGCCACCAGCATGCTGGCCGGGACAGGGTCCTACGAGCAGTACTTC. It translates to CATSMLAGTGSYEQYF. This chain links TRBV15 with TRBJ2-7; TRBD1 matches 9 bases. The trim removed 4 bases at V and 1 base at J, leaving 8 bases unmatched. The CDR3 contains 16 residues. Germline-derived CDR1 and CDR2 are LNHNV and YYDKDF (reference sequence). The full variable domain, with the rest looked up from reference TRBV15 and TRBJ2-7, is DAMVIQNPRYQVTQFGKPVTLSCSQTLNHNVMYWYQQKSSQAPKLLFHYYDKDFNNEADTPDNFQSRRPNTSFCFLDIRSPGLGDTAMYLCATSMLAGTGSYEQYFGPGTRLTVT.

The CDR3, as DNA: TGTGCCAGCAGTTTATCGGGCGTGACAGATTTTCAGCATTTT. The encoded protein is CASSLSGVTDFQHF. The chain is built from TRBV27 and TRBJ1-5, with D possibly matching TRBD1 (5 bases). The V end was cut by 0 bases, the J end by 13 bases, with 16 bases between. The CDR3 totals 14 residues. Looked up from germline, CDR1 is MNHEY and CDR2 is SMNVEV (reference sequence).

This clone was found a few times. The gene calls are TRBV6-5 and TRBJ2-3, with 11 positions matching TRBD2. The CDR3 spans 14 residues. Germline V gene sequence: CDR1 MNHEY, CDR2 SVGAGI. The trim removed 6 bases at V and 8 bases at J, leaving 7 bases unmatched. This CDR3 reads CASSISGGARTQYF. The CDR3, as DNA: TGTGCCAGCAGCATTAGCGGGGGGGCCCGTACGCAGTATTTT.

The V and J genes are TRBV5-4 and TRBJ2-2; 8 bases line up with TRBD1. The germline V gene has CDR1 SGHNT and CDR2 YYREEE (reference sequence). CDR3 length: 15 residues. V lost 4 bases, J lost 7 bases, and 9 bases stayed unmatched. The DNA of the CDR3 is TGTGCCAGCAGCCTGCGGACAGGGAGTATCGGGGAGCTGTTTTTT. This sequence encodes CASSLRTGSIGELFF.

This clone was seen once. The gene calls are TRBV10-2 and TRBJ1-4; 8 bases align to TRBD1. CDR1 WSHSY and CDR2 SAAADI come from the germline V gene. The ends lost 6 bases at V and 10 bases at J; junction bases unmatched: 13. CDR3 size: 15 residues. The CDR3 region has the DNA TGCGCCAGCAGCCACCCCGGGACAGGACTAGGAAAACTGTTTTTT. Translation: CASSHPGTGLGKLFF.